This TCR beta chain was sequenced in a study of blood T cell repertoires in COVID-19. Across the whole study: The samples span acute and convalescent COVID-19 from the United States, Italy and Spain.

This CDR3 has 16 residues. From germline, CDR1 is SGHVS and CDR2 FQNEAQ. The ends were cut back, 5 bases at V and 1 base at J, with 16 bases in the middle. In the original analysis: Reference gene primer amplification gave estimated nucleated cell counts. The protocol was immunoSEQ multiplex PCR, while the TCRdb copy is restricted to in-frame clones and leaves out a portion. Clone size and V and J calls were adopted from that table, with D and trimming inferred from the DNA. In the table there are 350,000 to 550,000 clones, around 91% of which are singletons. In assigning cohorts, the study relied on participant-reported clinical history.

The material sequenced was PBMCs or T cells enriched from blood (not recorded which). The chain carries TRBV7-8 and TRBJ2-3; D tentatively fits TRBD1 or TRBD2 (6 bases each). This sequence originates from a man aged 25 to 45 who had recovered from COVID-19. The DNA of the CDR3 is TGTGCCAGCAGCCGAGGGGGGCTTCGCCGCACAGATACGCAGTATTTT. This gives the protein CASSRGGLRRTDTQYF.